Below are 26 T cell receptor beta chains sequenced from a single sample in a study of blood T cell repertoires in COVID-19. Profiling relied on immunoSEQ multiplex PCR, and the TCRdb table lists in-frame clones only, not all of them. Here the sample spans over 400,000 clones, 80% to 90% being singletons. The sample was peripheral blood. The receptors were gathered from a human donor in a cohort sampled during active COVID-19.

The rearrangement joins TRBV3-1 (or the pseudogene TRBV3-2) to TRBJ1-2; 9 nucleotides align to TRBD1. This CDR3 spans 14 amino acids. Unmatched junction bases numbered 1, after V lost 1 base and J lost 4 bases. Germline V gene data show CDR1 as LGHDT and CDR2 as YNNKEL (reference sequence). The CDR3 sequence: CASSQAQGAYGYTF. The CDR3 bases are TGTGCCAGCAGCCAAGCACAGGGGGCCTATGGCTACACCTTC.

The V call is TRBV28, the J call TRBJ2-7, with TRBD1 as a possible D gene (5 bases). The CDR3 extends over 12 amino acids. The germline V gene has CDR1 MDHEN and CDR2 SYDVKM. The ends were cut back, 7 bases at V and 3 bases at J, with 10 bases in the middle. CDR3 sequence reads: CASNQGHYEQYF. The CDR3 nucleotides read TGTGCCAGCAACCAGGGTCACTACGAGCAGTACTTC.

In nucleotides, the CDR3 is TGTGCCAGCAGCTTAGCGGCAGGGGATTCACCCCTCCACTTT. It is translated as CASSLAAGDSPLHF. The V and J genes are TRBV7-2 and TRBJ1-6, with TRBD1 as a possible D gene (6 bases). Germline values: CDR1 SGHTA, CDR2 FQGNSA. Trimming shortened V by 0 bases and J by 8 bases, and 8 bases separated the two germline ends. The CDR3 is made up of 14 amino acids. The variable domain in full, completed from reference TRBV7-2 and TRBJ1-6, reads GAGVSQSPSNKVTEKGKDVELRCDPISGHTALYWYRQSLGQGLEFLIYFQGNSAPDKSGLPSDRFSAERTGGSVSTLTIQRTQQEDSAVYLCASSLAAGDSPLHFGNGTRLTVT.

CDR3 in amino acids: CASRPDRGSFQETQYF. The CDR3 DNA is TGTGCCAGCAGGCCCGACAGGGGATCGTTCCAAGAGACCCAGTACTTC. The rearrangement joins TRBV2 to TRBJ2-5, with 8 bases lining up with TRBD1. CDR3 length equals 16 residues. Germline CDR1 is SNHLY and CDR2 is FYNNEI. The V segment lost 6 bases and the J segment 1 base; nucleotides outside the gene matches: 10.

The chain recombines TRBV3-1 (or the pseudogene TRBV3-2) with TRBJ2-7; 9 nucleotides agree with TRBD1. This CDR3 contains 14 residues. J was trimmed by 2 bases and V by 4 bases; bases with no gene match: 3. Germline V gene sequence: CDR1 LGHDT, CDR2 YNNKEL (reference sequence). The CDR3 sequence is CASSRGTGTYEQYF. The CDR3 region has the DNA TGTGCCAGCAGCCGCGGGACAGGGACCTACGAGCAGTACTTC.

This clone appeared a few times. DNA of the CDR3: TGTGCCAGCAGTCCTACTAGCGAGACAGATACGCAGTATTTT. Its translation: CASSPTSETDTQYF. The chain couples TRBV27 to TRBJ2-3; TRBD2 aligns across 7 bases. J gave up 3 bases and V 5 bases, and 5 bases lay outside the gene matches. The CDR3 has 14 amino acids. CDR1 is MNHEY, CDR2 SMNVEV, per germline (reference sequence).

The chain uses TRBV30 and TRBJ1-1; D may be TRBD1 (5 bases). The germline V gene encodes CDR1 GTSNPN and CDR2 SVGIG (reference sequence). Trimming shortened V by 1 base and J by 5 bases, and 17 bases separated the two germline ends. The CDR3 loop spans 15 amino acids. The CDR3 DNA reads TGTGCCTGGAGTGACGTCCCCTTAAGGGGAACTGAAGCTTTCTTT. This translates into CAWSDVPLRGTEAFF.

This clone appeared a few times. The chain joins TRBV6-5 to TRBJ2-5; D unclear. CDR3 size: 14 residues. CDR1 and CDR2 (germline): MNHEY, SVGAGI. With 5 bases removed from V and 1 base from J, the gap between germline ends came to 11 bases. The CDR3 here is CASSLIEVQETQYF. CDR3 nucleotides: TGTGCCAGCAGTCTAATCGAGGTCCAAGAGACCCAGTACTTC.

The CDR3: CASSPGTGRNEQFF. DNA of the CDR3: TGTGCCAGCAGCCCGGGGACAGGGAGGAATGAGCAGTTCTTC. This chain joins TRBV7-3 and TRBJ2-1, with 9 bases fitting TRBD1. CDR1 is SGHTA and CDR2 is FQGTGA in the germline V gene. V lost 5 bases, J lost 7 bases, and 6 bases stayed unmatched. The CDR3 contains 14 residues.

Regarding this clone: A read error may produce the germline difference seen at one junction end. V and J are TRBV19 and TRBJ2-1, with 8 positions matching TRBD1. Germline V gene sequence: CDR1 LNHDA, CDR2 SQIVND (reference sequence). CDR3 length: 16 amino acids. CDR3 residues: CASSILSGGQANGQFF. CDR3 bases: TGTGCCAGTAGTATCTTATCAGGGGGCCAGGCCAATGGGCAGTTCTTC.

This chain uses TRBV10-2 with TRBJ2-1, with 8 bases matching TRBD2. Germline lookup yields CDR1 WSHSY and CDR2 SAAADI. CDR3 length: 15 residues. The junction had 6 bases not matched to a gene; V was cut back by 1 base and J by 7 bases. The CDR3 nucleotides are TGCGCCAGCAGTGAGTGGGCGGGAGGTTCTAATGAGCAGTTCTTC. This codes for CASSEWAGGSNEQFF.

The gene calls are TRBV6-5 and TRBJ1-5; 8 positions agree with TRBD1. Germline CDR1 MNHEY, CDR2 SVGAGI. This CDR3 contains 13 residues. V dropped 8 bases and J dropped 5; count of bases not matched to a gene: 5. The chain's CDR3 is CASGSGGYQPQHF. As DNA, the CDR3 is TGTGCCAGCGGTTCAGGGGGCTATCAGCCCCAGCATTTT.

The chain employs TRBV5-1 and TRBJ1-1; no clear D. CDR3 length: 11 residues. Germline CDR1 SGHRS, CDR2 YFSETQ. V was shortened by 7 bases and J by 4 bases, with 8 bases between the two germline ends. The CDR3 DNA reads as TGCGCCAGCGCGGGTGGCACTGAAGCTTTCTTT. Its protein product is CASAGGTEAFF.

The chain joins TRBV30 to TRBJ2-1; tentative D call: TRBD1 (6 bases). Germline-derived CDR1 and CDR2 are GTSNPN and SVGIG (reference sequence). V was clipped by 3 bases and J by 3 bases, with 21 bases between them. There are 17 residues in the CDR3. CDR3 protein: CAWSLQTTGTLYNEQFF. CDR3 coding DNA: TGTGCCTGGAGCCTACAAACTACCGGGACACTCTACAATGAGCAGTTCTTC.

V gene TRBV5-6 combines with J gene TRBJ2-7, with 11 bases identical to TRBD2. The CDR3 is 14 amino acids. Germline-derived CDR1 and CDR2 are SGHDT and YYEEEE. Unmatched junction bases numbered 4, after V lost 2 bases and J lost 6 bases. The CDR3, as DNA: TGTGCCAGCAGCTTTAGCGGGAGGGCCGTCGAGCAGTACTTC. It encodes CASSFSGRAVEQYF.

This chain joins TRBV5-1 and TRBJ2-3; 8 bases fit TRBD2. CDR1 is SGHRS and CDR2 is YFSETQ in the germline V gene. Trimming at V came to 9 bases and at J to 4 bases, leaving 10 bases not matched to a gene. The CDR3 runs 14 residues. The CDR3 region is CATSSGGRADTQYF. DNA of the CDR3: TGCGCCACCTCCTCGGGGGGGCGCGCAGATACGCAGTATTTT.

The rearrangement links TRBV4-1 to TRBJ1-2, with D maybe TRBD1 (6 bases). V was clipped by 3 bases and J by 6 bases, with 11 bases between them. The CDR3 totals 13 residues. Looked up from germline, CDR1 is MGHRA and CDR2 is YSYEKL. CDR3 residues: CASSQRRQDGYTF. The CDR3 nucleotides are TGCGCCAGCAGCCAGCGGAGACAGGATGGCTACACCTTC.

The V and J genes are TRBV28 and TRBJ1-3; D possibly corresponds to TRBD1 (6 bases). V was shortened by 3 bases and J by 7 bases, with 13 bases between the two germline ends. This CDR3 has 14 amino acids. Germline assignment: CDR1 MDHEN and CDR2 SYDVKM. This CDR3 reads CASSLRGAFNTIYF. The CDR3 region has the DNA TGTGCCAGCAGTTTGCGGGGGGCCTTTAACACCATATATTTT.

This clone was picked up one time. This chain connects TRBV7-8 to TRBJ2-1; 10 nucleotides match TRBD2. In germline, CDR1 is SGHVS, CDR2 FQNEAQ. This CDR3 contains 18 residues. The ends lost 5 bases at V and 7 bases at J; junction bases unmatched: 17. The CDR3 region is CASSRLAGAPRRTNEQFF. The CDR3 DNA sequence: TGTGCCAGCAGCCGTCTAGCGGGAGCCCCACGGAGGACAAATGAGCAGTTCTTC. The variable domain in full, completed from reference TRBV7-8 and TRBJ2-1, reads GAGVSQSPRYKVAKRGQDVALRCDPISGHVSLFWYQQALGQGPEFLTYFQNEAQLDKSGLPSDRFFAERPEGSVSTLKIQRTQQEDSAVYLCASSRLAGAPRRTNEQFFGPGTRLTVL.

This CDR3 reads CAISEPMNGGGSDTQYF. Here the CDR3 DNA reads TGTGCCATCAGTGAGCCAATGAATGGGGGGGGTTCAGATACGCAGTATTTT. This chain connects TRBV10-3 to TRBJ2-3, with 7 bases matching TRBD2. CDR1 and CDR2 (germline): ENHRY, SYGVKD. After removal of 2 bases from V and 4 bases from J, the junction contained 12 bases not matched to a gene. The CDR3 totals 17 residues.

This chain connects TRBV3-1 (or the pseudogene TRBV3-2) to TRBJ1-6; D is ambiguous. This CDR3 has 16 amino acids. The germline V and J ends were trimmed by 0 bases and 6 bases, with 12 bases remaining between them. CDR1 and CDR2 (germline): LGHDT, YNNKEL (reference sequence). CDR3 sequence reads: CASSQDMEGGNSPLHF. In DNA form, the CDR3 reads TGTGCCAGCAGCCAAGATATGGAGGGAGGTAATTCACCCCTCCACTTT.

CDR3 sequence reads: CASRPGRENTEAFF. Written as DNA, the CDR3 is TGTGCCAGCAGACCCGGGAGGGAGAACACTGAAGCTTTCTTT. V is TRBV7-9 and J is TRBJ1-1; D is unresolved. CDR1 and CDR2 from the germline V gene are SEHNR and FQNEAQ (reference sequence). The germline V and J ends were trimmed by 6 bases and 1 base, with 12 bases remaining between them. The CDR3 length is 14 residues.

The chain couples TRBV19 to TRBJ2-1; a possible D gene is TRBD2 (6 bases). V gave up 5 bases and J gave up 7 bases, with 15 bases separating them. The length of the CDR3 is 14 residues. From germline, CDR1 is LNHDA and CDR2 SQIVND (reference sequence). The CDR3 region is CASSSEGLLNEQFF. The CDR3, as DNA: TGTGCCAGTAGTTCCGAGGGACTGCTTAATGAGCAGTTCTTC.

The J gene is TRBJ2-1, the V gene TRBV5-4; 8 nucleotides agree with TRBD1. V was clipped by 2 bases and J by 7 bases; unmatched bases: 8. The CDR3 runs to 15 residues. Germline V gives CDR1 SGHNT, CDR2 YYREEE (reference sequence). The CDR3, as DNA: TGTGCCAGCAGCTTCCCCGGACAGGGTTGGAATGAGCAGTTCTTC. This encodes CASSFPGQGWNEQFF.

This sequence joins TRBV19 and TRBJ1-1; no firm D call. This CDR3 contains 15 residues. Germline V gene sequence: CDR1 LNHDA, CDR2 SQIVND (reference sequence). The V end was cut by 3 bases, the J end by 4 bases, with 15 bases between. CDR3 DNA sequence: TGTGCCAGTAGTATTAGTTTGGCGGGCTTCACTGAAGCTTTCTTT. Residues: CASSISLAGFTEAFF.

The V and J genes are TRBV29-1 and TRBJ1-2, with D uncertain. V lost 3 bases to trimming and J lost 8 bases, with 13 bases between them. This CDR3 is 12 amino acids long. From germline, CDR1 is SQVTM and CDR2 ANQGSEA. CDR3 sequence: CSVEQSAVGYTF. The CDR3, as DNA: TGCAGCGTTGAGCAGTCGGCGGTCGGCTACACCTTC.